These 9 T cell receptor beta chains came from one sample sequenced in a study of blood T cell repertoires in COVID-19. Assay: immunoSEQ multiplex PCR; the TCRdb copy retains only in-frame clones and omits some. The table has about 43,000 clones, roughly four fifths seen once. The material sequenced was peripheral blood. These receptors originate from a woman aged 55-70 years with acute or convalescent COVID-19.

The rearrangement links TRBV5-3 to TRBJ2-3, with D tentatively TRBD1 (5 bases). TRBV5-3 is sorted into the ORF group, with uncertain function. The ends were cut back, 1 base at V and 3 bases at J, with 12 bases in the middle. The CDR3 totals 15 residues. CDR3 DNA sequence: TGTGCCAGAAGCTTGTTACCAGGGCCGACAGATACGCAGTATTTT. As protein: CARSLLPGPTDTQYF.

This rearrangement joins TRBV10-3 to TRBJ2-3; D is perhaps TRBD1 (5 bases). Germline assignment: CDR1 ENHRY and CDR2 SYGVKD. V shed 3 bases and J shed 0 bases, with 10 bases lying between them. The CDR3 consists of 15 residues. The CDR3 here is CAISDPGRSTDTQYF. CDR3 coding DNA: TGTGCCATCAGTGACCCAGGGCGAAGCACAGATACGCAGTATTTT.

This clone occurred once. The V gene is TRBV27, the J gene TRBJ1-3, with 7 bases lining up with TRBD1. Trimming at V came to 3 bases and at J to 4 bases, leaving 6 bases not matched to a gene. CDR3 size: 15 residues. Germline-derived CDR1 and CDR2 are MNHEY and SMNVEV (reference sequence). In DNA form, the CDR3 reads TGTGCCAGCAGTTTTAGAGGGGGCGCAGGAAACACCATATATTTT. Its translation is CASSFRGGAGNTIYF.

The V call is TRBV5-8, the J call TRBJ2-7; tentatively, D is TRBD1 (6 bases). V was pared by 0 bases and J by 2 bases, with 12 bases between. CDR3 length: 15 residues. CDR1 is SGHTS, CDR2 YDEGEE, per germline. The CDR3 spells CASSLADRITYEQYF. As DNA, the CDR3 is TGTGCCAGCAGCTTGGCCGACAGGATTACCTACGAGCAGTACTTC.

This clone was seen just once. This sequence joins TRBV7-2 and TRBJ1-2; 9 nucleotides align to TRBD1. The germline CDR1 and CDR2 sequences are SGHTA and FQGNSA. V shed 5 bases, J shed 2 bases, and the junction held 6 bases outside the gene matches. This CDR3 region has 15 residues. The chain's CDR3 is CASSPLGQGNYGYTF. The CDR3 DNA reads as TGTGCCAGCAGCCCACTAGGACAGGGGAACTATGGCTACACCTTC.

V usage is TRBV27 and J usage is TRBJ2-3; possibly TRBD2 for D (6 bases). The CDR3 spans 15 residues. Germline V gene data show CDR1 as MNHEY and CDR2 as SMNVEV (reference sequence). Trimming shortened V by 2 bases and J by 0 bases, and 9 bases separated the two germline ends. The CDR3 loop reads CASSLGGVSTDTQYF. The CDR3 region has the DNA TGTGCCAGCAGTTTAGGAGGGGTAAGCACAGATACGCAGTATTTT.

This clone was detected only once. The rearrangement joins TRBV5-1 to TRBJ2-1; 12 bases line up with TRBD2. J lost 6 bases, V lost 4 bases, and 11 bases had no gene match. This CDR3 is built from 17 residues. From germline, CDR1 is SGHRS and CDR2 YFSETQ. CDR3 protein: CASSQRLAGVLGNEQFF. The CDR3 DNA sequence: TGCGCCAGCAGCCAACGACTAGCGGGAGTACTAGGCAATGAGCAGTTCTTC.

The CDR3 DNA reads as TGTGCCTGGAGTGTACATTTGAACACTGAAGCTTTCTTT. Protein: CAWSVHLNTEAFF. The V gene is TRBV30, the J gene TRBJ1-1, with D hard to call. V lost 0 bases and J lost 0, with 5 bases in between. The germline V gene encodes CDR1 GTSNPN and CDR2 SVGIG (reference sequence). This CDR3 spans 13 amino acids.

The V and J genes are TRBV9 and TRBJ2-7; maybe TRBD1 (6 bases). Per the germline V gene, CDR1 is SGDLS and CDR2 is YYNGEE. The V and J ends lost 1 base and 6 bases respectively, with 11 bases between them. CDR3 length: 13 residues. The CDR3 reads CASSVSGAGEQYF. The CDR3 nucleotides are TGTGCCAGCAGCGTATCAGGGGCCGGCGAGCAGTACTTC.